This TCR beta chain originates from a study of tumor-infiltrating lymphocytes in oesophageal squamous cell carcinoma listed by TCRdb under 2016. For this clonotype: Its antigen remains undetermined. One end of the junction varies from germline; a read error may be responsible.

Libraries were constructed by PCR. TCRdb names Illumina HiSeq 2000 as the instrument used. In-frame beta chains were kept once TCRdb had trimmed the public reads at Q25 with fastp and called clones with MiXCR. When rows share a CDR3 protein, they turn into one entry using the most common DNA and genes. The sample table contains over 14,000 distinct CDR3 sequences; only one count was recorded for roughly half of them. In total, the top ten clones hold over 35% of the sample. From the germline V gene (reference sequence), CDR1 is SEHNR and CDR2 is FQNEAQ. There are 14 amino acids in the CDR3, from cysteine to phenylalanine inclusive. Just the 42-base CDR3 DNA is kept, in frame starting at base 1.

Sequencing was done on a sample of blood. The receptor chain draws on TRBV7-9 and TRBJ2-3, and 7 junctional nucleotides match TRBD1. The better agreement between TRBJ1-6 and the DNA end casts doubt on the J call. The origin of this receptor is a male donor with esophageal squamous cell carcinoma. The CDR3: CASSLGQAGSPLHF. The DNA reads TGTGCTAGCAGCTTAGGACAGGCCGGGTCACCCCTCCACTTT.